This T cell receptor beta chain was identified during a study of T cell clonality in common variable immunodeficiency. Study outcomes and limitations: Reportedly, TCR beta sequences from common variable immunodeficiency showed fewer deletions and N-nucleotide insertions.

The repertoire was sequenced with immunoSEQ multiplex PCR; TCRdb's copy has only in-frame clones and lacks some. Recorded here are under 25,000 clones, with no singletons, and the ten leading clones hold about 25%. The J segment lost 0 bases and the V segment lost 3 bases, leaving 11 bases of the junction unmatched. Per the germline V gene, CDR1 is SQVTM and CDR2 is ANQGSEA. The CDR3 totals 17 residues. About this clone: Its antigen is not identified. The read is 3 residues too short to cover the CDR3 end, so that end is filled in from the germline J gene.

The sequencing sample was made of peripheral blood mononuclear cells. This chain connects TRBV29-1 to TRBJ2-3; 8 bases agree with TRBD1. This receptor was taken from a human donor with common variable immunodeficiency. CDR3 DNA (partial): TGCAGCGTTGATTCCTTTAAAGGGACAGGAAGCACAGATACG. Its protein product is CSVDSFKGTGSTDT. The full CDR3 reads CSVDSFKGTGSTDTQYF.